These 28 T cell receptor beta chains originate from one sample sequenced in a study of T cell clonotyping in hematopoietic cell transplantation. Data came from immunoSEQ multiplex PCR; TCRdb stores just in-frame clones and leaves some out. The table records 9,200 or so clones, around 97% of them present only once. The sequences come from peripheral blood mononuclear cells, collected 100 days after allogeneic stem cell transplant. The receptors here all came from a male patient between 60 and 69 years old who had an allogeneic stem cell transplant from a related donor, so the T cells may come from the graft donor. Some clones in this sample may be carry-over from other donors' samples.

This chain uses TRBV4-1 with TRBJ1-6; no firm D call. V dropped 3 bases and J dropped 1 base, with 13 bases sitting between them. This CDR3 has 17 residues. The germline CDR1 and CDR2 sequences are MGHRA and YSYEKL. CDR3 coding DNA: TGCGCCAGCAGCCAGTTAGACATGATATCCTATAATTCACCCCTCCACTTT. As protein: CASSQLDMISYNSPLHF.

The rearrangement uses TRBV4-3 and TRBJ1-2; D perhaps matches TRBD1 (5 bases). Germline V CDR1 and CDR2: LGHNA, YSLEER. This CDR3 has 15 residues. Trimming stripped 4 bases from V and 4 bases from J, with 16 bases between. CDR3 region: CASSPQRGVGYGYTF. CDR3 nucleotides: TGCGCCAGCAGCCCTCAGCGAGGGGTTGGCTATGGCTACACCTTC.

This sequence joins TRBV6-5 and TRBJ1-2, with D possibly matching TRBD1 (5 bases). The CDR3 length is 15 residues. V was clipped by 5 bases and J by 2 bases, with 15 bases between them. In germline, CDR1 is MNHEY, CDR2 SVGAGI. The CDR3 reads CASSGRGPFNYGYTF. The CDR3 DNA is TGTGCCAGCAGTGGACGGGGACCGTTCAACTATGGCTACACCTTC.

The genes are TRBV6-1 and TRBJ1-3; D remains ambiguous. The CDR3 consists of 15 residues. Trimming stripped 6 bases from V and 2 bases from J, with 14 bases between. CDR1 and CDR2 (germline): MNHNS, SASEGT. In DNA, the CDR3 is TGTGCCAGCAGATCTTCGGCCTCTCCTGGAAACACCATATATTTT. Protein sequence: CASRSSASPGNTIYF.

V and J are TRBV30 and TRBJ1-2; D is perhaps TRBD1 (6 bases). The CDR3 loop spans 13 amino acids. The V gene lost 4 bases and the J gene lost 3 bases, with 12 bases spanning the gap. CDR1 and CDR2 (germline): GTSNPN, SVGIG (reference sequence). In DNA, the CDR3 is TGTGCCTGGATGCGCCGGACAGACTATGGCTACACCTTC. This sequence encodes CAWMRRTDYGYTF.

The chain carries TRBV5-1 and TRBJ1-6; D unresolved. The germline CDR1 and CDR2 sequences are SGHRS and YFSETQ. Trimming shortened V by 2 bases and J by 0 bases, and 6 bases separated the two germline ends. CDR3 length equals 15 residues. CDR3 residues: CASSLQNSYNSPLHF. The CDR3 DNA reads as TGCGCCAGCAGCTTACAGAACTCCTATAATTCACCCCTCCACTTT. Using reference TRBV5-1 and TRBJ1-6 for the parts outside the CDR3, the full variable domain is KAGVTQTPRYLIKTRGQQVTLSCSPISGHRSVSWYQQTPGQGLQFLFEYFSETQRNKGNFPGRFSGRQFSNSRSEMNVSTLELGDSALYLCASSLQNSYNSPLHFGNGTRLTVT.

The V gene is TRBV28, the J gene TRBJ2-3; the D gene could be TRBD1 or TRBD2 (5 bases each). The CDR3 has 17 residues. V was shortened by 7 bases and J by 5 bases, with 25 bases between the two germline ends. Germline V gene sequence: CDR1 MDHEN, CDR2 SYDVKM. The CDR3 bases are TGTGCCAGCATAAGCCTAAATAAGGGACCGAGGGTAGATACGCAGTATTTT. This gives the protein CASISLNKGPRVDTQYF.

The chain employs TRBV29-1 and TRBJ1-2, with 7 bases lining up with TRBD1. CDR1 SQVTM and CDR2 ANQGSEA come from the germline V gene. V shed 4 bases, J shed 5 bases, and the junction held 7 bases outside the gene matches. The CDR3 totals 13 residues. The CDR3 DNA reads TGCAGCGTTGCAGAGGGGGCACGGTATGGCTACACCTTC. Amino acids: CSVAEGARYGYTF. Full variable domain (missing parts from reference TRBV29-1 and TRBJ1-2): SAVISQKPSRDICQRGTSLTIQCQVDSQVTMMFWYRQQPGQSLTLIATANQGSEATYESGFVIDKFPISRPNLTFSTLTVSNMSPEDSSIYLCSVAEGARYGYTFGSGTRLTVV.

This clone was recorded only once. The chain has TRBV7-2 and TRBJ2-2; D gene unclear. This CDR3 is built from 12 residues. Trimming cost V 8 bases and J 3 bases, with 7 bases left between them. CDR1 and CDR2 (germline): SGHTA, FQGNSA. The CDR3 loop is CASGIDTGELFF. CDR3 bases: TGTGCCAGCGGGATCGACACCGGGGAGCTGTTTTTT.

The chain combines TRBV5-1 with TRBJ1-3; 7 bases agree with TRBD1. The germline V gene has CDR1 SGHRS and CDR2 YFSETQ. CDR3 size: 14 residues. V was pared by 3 bases and J by 1 base, with 1 base of the junction left unmatched. CDR3 coding DNA: TGCGCCAGCAGCTCGACAGGGTCTGGAAACACCATATATTTT. Protein sequence: CASSSTGSGNTIYF.

The chain links TRBV4-2 to TRBJ2-2; no reliable D call. CDR1 and CDR2 from the germline V gene are LGHNA and YNFKEQ. This CDR3 has 14 residues. Trimming took off 3 bases at V and 2 bases at J, with 7 bases between the two ends. The DNA of the CDR3 is TGTGCCAGCAGCCAGGGCACCAACACCGGGGAGCTGTTTTTT. This sequence encodes CASSQGTNTGELFF.

CDR3 protein: CASSNRYSNRVQTQYF. DNA for the CDR3: TGTGCCAGCAGCAACCGGTACTCAAACAGGGTACAGACCCAGTACTTC. V gene TRBV21-1 combines with J gene TRBJ2-5; the D call of TRBD1 is as the table states it, not checked on the DNA. TRBV21-1 is reported as a pseudogene. This CDR3 region has 16 residues.

The sample holds one count of this clone. The rearrangement joins TRBV5-5 to TRBJ2-1, with 11 bases matching TRBD2. This CDR3 contains 15 residues. With 4 bases clipped from V and 7 bases from J, the junction kept 7 bases outside the gene matches. In germline, CDR1 is SGHKS, CDR2 YYEKEE (reference sequence). The CDR3 is CASSKLAGVQNEQFF. CDR3 in DNA: TGTGCCAGCAGCAAACTAGCGGGGGTGCAGAATGAGCAGTTCTTC.

This sequence joins TRBV28 and TRBJ2-7, with TRBD2 matching over 9 bases. Looked up from germline, CDR1 is MDHEN and CDR2 is SYDVKM. This CDR3 comprises 17 residues. V dropped 1 base and J dropped 1; count of bases not matched to a gene: 8. CDR3 sequence: CASSLFPTSGPSYEQYF. CDR3 nucleotides: TGTGCCAGCAGTTTATTTCCAACTAGCGGGCCTTCCTACGAGCAGTACTTC.

The chain is built from TRBV5-1 and TRBJ1-1; a possible D gene is TRBD1 (6 bases). V was clipped by 0 bases and J by 4 bases, with 13 bases between them. Germline V gene sequence: CDR1 SGHRS, CDR2 YFSETQ. This CDR3 spans 15 amino acids. The CDR3 protein is CASSLDRVVGTEAFF. The CDR3 DNA reads TGCGCCAGCAGCTTGGACAGGGTTGTTGGCACTGAAGCTTTCTTT.

The V call is TRBV10-2, the J call TRBJ1-6; 9 bases align to TRBD1. V lost 7 bases, J lost 12 bases, and 7 bases stayed unmatched. CDR1 is WSHSY, CDR2 SAAADI, per germline. The CDR3 spans 13 residues. CDR3 sequence reads: CASTGTGFGPLHF. The CDR3 DNA sequence: TGCGCCAGCACCGGGACAGGGTTTGGACCCCTCCACTTT.

The V gene is TRBV7-9, the J gene TRBJ1-2; 8 bases are shared with TRBD1. Germline CDR1 reads SEHNR; CDR2 reads FQNEAQ (reference sequence). This CDR3 comprises 18 residues. V lost 5 bases, J lost 4 bases, and 18 bases stayed unmatched. The CDR3 is CASSISQGVPHPLYGYTF. CDR3 bases: TGTGCCAGCAGCATATCACAGGGGGTCCCTCACCCCCTCTATGGCTACACCTTC.

This clone occurred once. The rearrangement joins TRBV28 to TRBJ1-5; D unclear. This CDR3 comprises 16 residues. The germline gives CDR1 MDHEN, CDR2 SYDVKM. V dropped 4 bases and J dropped 2 bases, with 15 bases sitting between them. For the CDR3, the DNA is TGTGCCAGCAGTTGGGCGGGGTCTGGGGGCAATCAGCCCCAGCATTTT. Its translation: CASSWAGSGGNQPQHF. Full variable domain (missing parts from reference TRBV28 and TRBJ1-5): DVKVTQSSRYLVKRTGEKVFLECVQDMDHENMFWYRQDPGLGLRLIYFSYDVKMKEKGDIPEGYSVSREKKERFSLILESASTNQTSMYLCASSWAGSGGNQPQHFGDGTRLSIL.

This chain uses TRBV5-1 with TRBJ1-6, with D possibly TRBD1 on 5 matching bases. Germline loops: CDR1 SGHRS, CDR2 YFSETQ. The CDR3 has 15 amino acids. With 3 bases removed from V and 8 bases from J, the gap between germline ends came to 15 bases. The CDR3 spells CASSSRDGEDSPLHF. As DNA, the CDR3 is TGCGCCAGCAGCTCCCGGGACGGAGAAGATTCACCCCTCCACTTT. The whole variable domain, remainder taken from reference TRBV5-1 and TRBJ1-6, is KAGVTQTPRYLIKTRGQQVTLSCSPISGHRSVSWYQQTPGQGLQFLFEYFSETQRNKGNFPGRFSGRQFSNSRSEMNVSTLELGDSALYLCASSSRDGEDSPLHFGNGTRLTVT.

V and J are TRBV19 and TRBJ1-5; a possible D gene is TRBD1 (6 bases). Trimming pared 3 bases from V and 7 bases from J, leaving 10 bases between. This CDR3 is built from 13 residues. Germline V gene lookup returns CDR1 LNHDA and CDR2 SQIVND (reference sequence). CDR3 in DNA: TGTGCCAGTAGTATGAGGAGGGGGCAGCCCCAGCATTTT. It specifies CASSMRRGQPQHF.

This chain uses TRBV29-1 with TRBJ1-2; 7 nucleotides align to TRBD1. CDR1 is SQVTM, CDR2 ANQGSEA, per germline. The junction had 11 bases not matched to a gene; V was cut back by 0 bases and J by 1 base. The CDR3 runs to 17 residues. CDR3 DNA: TGCAGCGTTGAAGAGAATCGACAGGGAGGGGGTAACTATGGCTACACCTTC. Encoded protein: CSVEENRQGGGNYGYTF.

V usage is TRBV23-1 and J usage is TRBJ2-5; 13 positions match TRBD2. TRBV23-1 qualifies as an ORF whose function is uncertain. The CDR3 covers 15 residues. Unmatched junction bases numbered 3, after V lost 2 bases and J lost 6 bases. The CDR3 nucleotides are TGCGCCAGCAGTCAAACGGGACTAGCGGGGAAGACCCAGTACTTC. This translates into CASSQTGLAGKTQYF.

The rearrangement joins TRBV11-2 to TRBJ2-2, with unresolved D. The CDR3 spans 13 residues. In germline, CDR1 is SGHAT, CDR2 FQNNGV. V was clipped by 5 bases and J by 2 bases, with 6 bases between them. The CDR3 is CASSPSNTGELFF. The CDR3 coding sequence is TGTGCCAGCAGCCCGTCCAACACCGGGGAGCTGTTTTTT.

V usage is TRBV29-1 and J usage is TRBJ2-2; 11 bases map to TRBD2. Trimming at V came to 6 bases and at J to 4 bases, leaving 16 bases not matched to a gene. From germline, CDR1 is SQVTM and CDR2 ANQGSEA. The CDR3 covers 18 residues. The DNA of the CDR3 is TGCAGCGTCGCGGGACTAGCGGACCGCGGACTTATCACCGGGGAGCTGTTTTTT. This gives the protein CSVAGLADRGLITGELFF.

This clone was recorded only once. The chain has TRBV2 and TRBJ2-7; no definite D call. The CDR3 is 11 amino acids. The germline gives CDR1 SNHLY, CDR2 FYNNEI. Trimming pared 6 bases from V and 2 bases from J, leaving 5 bases between. Here the CDR3 reads CASRTAYEQYF. The CDR3 region has the DNA TGTGCCAGCAGGACGGCCTACGAGCAGTACTTC.

V and J are TRBV29-1 and TRBJ1-2; perhaps TRBD1 as D (5 bases). CDR3 length: 12 amino acids. The ends were cut back, 5 bases at V and 8 bases at J, with 15 bases in the middle. The V gene's germline CDR1 is SQVTM and CDR2 ANQGSEA. The CDR3 loop is CSVPLRAGGYTF. The CDR3 nucleotides read TGCAGCGTTCCTCTCAGGGCCGGGGGCTACACCTTC.

This clone is a singleton in its sample. J is TRBJ1-1 and V is TRBV6-5; D call uncertain. The germline CDR1 and CDR2 sequences are MNHEY and SVGAGI. V dropped 8 bases and J dropped 0 bases, with 10 bases sitting between them. The CDR3 runs to 13 residues. This CDR3 reads CASRIRLNTEAFF. The DNA of the CDR3 is TGTGCCAGCCGCATAAGACTGAACACTGAAGCTTTCTTT.

This chain joins TRBV30 and TRBJ1-5; maybe TRBD1 (5 bases). CDR3 length: 13 amino acids. Trimming took 5 bases from V and 7 from J, leaving 15 bases between them. Germline V gene lookup returns CDR1 GTSNPN and CDR2 SVGIG (reference sequence). The CDR3 reads CAWSHGGRQPQHF. DNA of the CDR3: TGTGCCTGGTCCCATGGGGGGAGGCAGCCCCAGCATTTT.